A single sample gave rise to the 11 T cell receptor beta chains below, sequenced in a study of shared clonotypes between healthy human individuals. Terminally differentiated effector memory CD45RA+ cells were excluded by CCR7 positive selection of CD45RO-negative cells. The table came from immunoSEQ multiplex PCR; TCRdb's copy has only in-frame clones and leaves some out. Of around 1.9 million clones in the sample, about 93% were seen once. Sequenced material: naive CD8+ T cells from PBMCs. The source of these receptors is a man younger than 30 in good health. Some clones in this sample may be carry-over from other donors' samples.

For this clone: Within the sample, other DNA sequences also encode this same CDR3. The chain uses TRBV15 and TRBJ2-7; TRBD2 agrees at 9 bases. The junction had 2 bases not matched to a gene; V was cut back by 4 bases and J by 1 base. This CDR3 comprises 14 residues. Germline-derived CDR1 and CDR2 are LNHNV and YYDKDF (reference sequence). CDR3 sequence (DNA): TGTGCCACCAGCATAACTAGCGGGTCCTACGAGCAGTACTTC. This sequence encodes CATSITSGSYEQYF.

The V call is TRBV7-9, the J call TRBJ1-2; the D gene is possibly TRBD1 (6 bases). Germline loops: CDR1 SEHNR, CDR2 FQNEAQ (reference sequence). The CDR3 is made up of 15 amino acids. The germline V and J ends were trimmed by 4 bases and 8 bases, with 20 bases remaining between them. CDR3 nucleotides: TGTGCCAGCAGCTGGGAGGCGTACAGGGCTAAAGGCTACACCTTC. Protein: CASSWEAYRAKGYTF.

The chain carries TRBV29-1 and TRBJ2-3; D remains ambiguous. CDR1 and CDR2 (germline): SQVTM, ANQGSEA. CDR3 length equals 14 residues. V lost 4 bases to trimming and J lost 0 bases, with 11 bases between them. The CDR3 loop is CSVVGQASTDTQYF. CDR3 in DNA: TGCAGCGTTGTAGGGCAGGCTAGCACAGATACGCAGTATTTT.

The rearrangement uses TRBV15 and TRBJ2-2; no clear D gene. This CDR3 has 13 amino acids. Germline V lookup: CDR1 LNHNV, CDR2 YYDKDF (reference sequence). V was trimmed by 3 bases and J by 6 bases, leaving 8 bases between them. CDR3 DNA sequence: TGTGCCACCAGCAGGGAGAGTCCCGGGGAGCTGTTTTTT. This gives the protein CATSRESPGELFF.

This chain connects TRBV6-5 to TRBJ2-3; 8 bases align to TRBD1. The CDR3 runs to 15 residues. V dropped 2 bases and J dropped 3; count of bases not matched to a gene: 4. The germline CDR1 and CDR2 sequences are MNHEY and SVGAGI. The CDR3 DNA reads TGTGCCAGCAGTTACCAGGGGGCGAGGACAGATACGCAGTATTTT. Translation gives CASSYQGARTDTQYF.

The chain carries TRBV28 and TRBJ2-5; D could derive from TRBD1 or TRBD2 (5 bases each). This CDR3 spans 16 amino acids. CDR1 MDHEN and CDR2 SYDVKM come from the germline V gene. Between the trimmed V and J ends, which lost 7 bases and 0 bases, there was a span of 18 bases. CDR3 nucleotides: TGTGCCAGCACCCCCCCACGGGGCTGGGACCAAGAGACCCAGTACTTC. Translation gives CASTPPRGWDQETQYF.

The chain combines TRBV11-2 with TRBJ2-5; the match to TRBD2 covers 13 bases. The CDR3 consists of 17 residues. The J segment lost 5 bases and the V segment lost 5 bases, leaving 11 bases of the junction unmatched. Germline V gene sequence: CDR1 SGHAT, CDR2 FQNNGV. The CDR3: CASSPRTSGSWRETQYF. In nucleotides, the CDR3 is TGTGCCAGCAGCCCCCGGACTAGCGGGAGTTGGAGGGAGACCCAGTACTTC.

In this sample, this clone turned up once. V and J are TRBV7-9 and TRBJ2-1, with 7 bases aligning to TRBD2. The CDR3 spans 16 residues. V shed 5 bases, J shed 2 bases, and the junction held 9 bases outside the gene matches. Germline V lookup: CDR1 SEHNR, CDR2 FQNEAQ (reference sequence). The CDR3 reads CASSLVAGPTYNEQFF. In nucleotides, the CDR3 is TGTGCCAGCAGCCTAGTAGCGGGCCCCACCTACAATGAGCAGTTCTTC.

V and J are TRBV5-6 and TRBJ1-1; D is uncertain. Deletions cut 2 bases from V and 6 bases from J, with 8 bases between. Germline lookup yields CDR1 SGHDT and CDR2 YYEEEE. The CDR3 contains 12 residues. CDR3: CASSFRRAEAFF. As DNA, the CDR3 is TGTGCCAGCAGCTTTCGGAGGGCTGAAGCTTTCTTT. Variable domain in full (rest from reference TRBV5-6 and TRBJ1-1): DAGVTQSPTHLIKTRGQQVTLRCSPKSGHDTVSWYQQALGQGPQFIFQYYEEEERQRGNFPDRFSGHQFPNYSSELNVNALLLGDSALYLCASSFRRAEAFFGQGTRLTVV.

The chain combines TRBV4-1 with TRBJ2-1; D call uncertain. This CDR3 contains 12 residues. Germline V gene data show CDR1 as MGHRA and CDR2 as YSYEKL. Between the trimmed V and J ends, which lost 2 bases and 6 bases, there was a span of 5 bases. The CDR3 DNA follows: TGCGCCAGCAGCCAATTAGCCAATGAGCAGTTCTTC. Translated: CASSQLANEQFF.

This clone was seen more than once but under ten times. This sequence joins TRBV2 and TRBJ1-5; 8 bases align to TRBD1. This CDR3 is built from 15 residues. Trimming removed 9 bases from V and 0 bases from J; junction bases left unmatched: 7. Germline lookup yields CDR1 SNHLY and CDR2 FYNNEI. The CDR3 loop is CASTQGADSNQPQHF. The CDR3 nucleotides read TGTGCCAGTACCCAGGGGGCGGATAGCAATCAGCCCCAGCATTTT.